The subject of this entry is one T cell receptor beta chain. This sample is part of a study of monozygotic twins with inflammatory bowel disease. CDR3 length: 16 residues. CDR1 and CDR2 from the germline V gene are LGHDT and YNNKEL (reference sequence). TCRdb reprocessed the 5' RACE reads and keeps a single row for each CDR3 protein, giving no DNA. This table holds about 450,000 distinct CDR3 sequences. Sample: blood. This clonotype originated in a human donor with ulcerative colitis or Crohn's disease, or a healthy co-twin of an affected twin (not recorded which). The rearrangement uses TRBV3-1 and TRBJ2-1; TCRdb proposes TRBD2, but this gene call is untestable without DNA. CDR3 amino acids: CASSQDRRGGYNEQFF.